In this sample, the clone carrying this TCR beta chain turned up a few times. The data were obtained in a study of T cells after somatic rescue of genetic block. The repertoire was sequenced with immunoSEQ multiplex PCR; TCRdb's copy has only in-frame clones and lacks some. The sample lists roughly 110,000 clones, over 80% occurring once. Germline lookup yields CDR1 LGHNA and CDR2 YNFKEQ. V dropped 2 bases and J dropped 4 bases, with 15 bases sitting between them. The CDR3 contains 16 residues. What was sequenced was peripheral blood mononuclear cells (PBMCs). The receptor was derived from a woman between 18 and 29 years old. The chain couples TRBV4-2 to TRBJ1-3; possibly TRBD1 for D (5 bases). This chain's CDR3 is CASSQPQAGYGNTIYF. The CDR3 DNA is TGTGCCAGCAGCCAACCCCAGGCAGGGTACGGAAACACCATATATTTT.